The 3 T cell receptor beta chains below all came from one sample that was sequenced in a study of shared clonotypes between healthy human individuals. The data were produced by immunoSEQ multiplex PCR, yet TCRdb's version contains in-frame clones alone and is incomplete. The top ten hold 1.5% to 2% of the sample, which has about 660,000 clones, under 80% seen once. The specimen was memory CD4+ T cells sorted from blood. Subset denoted: CD45RA-negative fraction. These receptors came from a woman younger than 45 in good health.

The chain uses TRBV6-5 and TRBJ2-1; no reliable D call. This CDR3 region has 13 residues. Germline V gene lookup returns CDR1 MNHEY and CDR2 SVGAGI. The V end lost 5 bases, the J end lost 5 bases, and 10 bases lay between the germline ends. In DNA, the CDR3 is TGTGCCAGCAGTCGGAGACTCAACAATGAGCAGTTCTTC. Translation: CASSRRLNNEQFF.

The chain couples TRBV9 to TRBJ2-1, with D perhaps being TRBD1 or TRBD2 (6 bases each). The germline V gene encodes CDR1 SGDLS and CDR2 YYNGEE. The CDR3 consists of 17 residues. V lost 2 bases, J lost 0 bases, and 15 bases lay in between. CDR3 in DNA: TGTGCCAGCAGCGTGGGGGGCGGACGAAGCTCCTACAATGAGCAGTTCTTC. The encoded protein is CASSVGGGRSSYNEQFF. The whole variable domain, remainder taken from reference TRBV9 and TRBJ2-1, is DSGVTQTPKHLITATGQRVTLRCSPRSGDLSVYWYQQSLDQGLQFLIQYYNGEERAKGNILERFSAQQFPDLHSELNLSSLELGDSALYFCASSVGGGRSSYNEQFFGPGTRLTVL.

This clone came up a few times. The identical CDR3 is also encoded by other nucleotide sequences in the sample. The J gene is TRBJ1-2, the V gene TRBV28, with 8 bases that match TRBD1. The length of the CDR3 is 13 residues. The V gene end was trimmed by 6 bases and the J gene end by 4 bases; junction bases not matched to a gene: 4. Per germline, CDR1 MDHEN and CDR2 SYDVKM. The CDR3 spells CASRPGQGYGYTF. The CDR3 nucleotides are TGTGCCAGCAGACCCGGACAGGGCTATGGCTACACCTTC.